The rows below give T cell receptor beta chains drawn from one sample of a study of a mutant IDH1 vaccine in newly diagnosed glioma. Clones were read by immunoSEQ multiplex PCR, and TCRdb kept only the in-frame ones, dropping some. Of some 63,000 clones listed, 60% to 75% are singletons. Their specific antigens are unknown. Sequencing was performed on PBMCs, taken from a glioma patient whose treatment included an IDH1 peptide vaccine. The receptors come from a man aged 45-65 years with glioma. CDR3s include the opening cysteine and the closing phenylalanine or tryptophan. A D gene is named only where the DNA matches it firmly. Size values are once, few and many counts, or a class for expanded clones, and some rows have none.

j_gene: TRBJ2-2
v_gene: TRBV29-1
d_gene: NA
abundance: NA
CDR3aa: CSVSGLVNTGELFF
CDR3nt: TGCAGCGTTTCCGGACTGGTTAACACCGGGGAGCTGTTTTTT

j_gene: TRBJ2-7
v_gene: TRBV18
d_gene: NA
abundance: NA
CDR3aa: CASSFQGGNEQYF
CDR3nt: TGTGCCAGCTCATTTCAGGGTGGCAACGAGCAGTACTTC

j_gene: TRBJ1-2
v_gene: TRBV5-5
d_gene: NA
abundance: few
CDR3aa: CASSLGGNYGYTF
CDR3nt: TGTGCCAGCAGCTTGGGAGGGAACTATGGCTACACCTTC

j_gene: TRBJ2-7
v_gene: TRBV15
d_gene: TRBD2
abundance: NA
CDR3aa: CATSGGASGIHYEQYF
CDR3nt: TGTGCCACCAGCGGAGGGGCTAGCGGGATTCACTACGAGCAGTACTTC

j_gene: TRBJ2-3
v_gene: TRBV2
d_gene: NA
abundance: NA
CDR3aa: CASSEALQGDTQYF
CDR3nt: TGTGCCAGCAGTGAAGCGCTTCAGGGAGATACGCAGTATTTT

j_gene: TRBJ2-7
v_gene: TRBV6-5
d_gene: NA
abundance: NA
CDR3aa: CACKGSLNEQYF
CDR3nt: TGTGCCTGTAAGGGTAGCTTGAACGAGCAGTACTTC

j_gene: TRBJ2-7
v_gene: TRBV19
d_gene: TRBD1
abundance: NA
CDR3aa: CASSIGRGRVYEQYF
CDR3nt: TGTGCCAGTAGTATTGGCAGGGGGCGAGTGTACGAGCAGTACTTC

j_gene: TRBJ1-4
v_gene: TRBV5-5
d_gene: TRBD1
abundance: NA
CDR3aa: CASSPFPDRAEKLFF
CDR3nt: TGTGCCAGCAGTCCGTTCCCGGACAGGGCGGAAAAACTGTTTTTT

j_gene: TRBJ1-1
v_gene: TRBV15
d_gene: NA
abundance: NA
CDR3aa: CATSRELRPAEAFF
CDR3nt: TGTGCCACCAGCAGAGAGTTACGGCCGGCTGAAGCTTTCTTT

j_gene: TRBJ1-1
v_gene: TRBV27
d_gene: NA
abundance: NA
CDR3aa: CASSPGWNTEAFF
CDR3nt: TGTGCCAGCAGCCCTGGATGGAACACTGAAGCTTTCTTT

j_gene: TRBJ1-5
v_gene: TRBV27
d_gene: NA
abundance: NA
CDR3aa: CASSSSQTLDQPQHF
CDR3nt: TGTGCCAGCAGTTCCTCTCAGACATTGGATCAGCCCCAGCATTTT

j_gene: TRBJ1-2
v_gene: TRBV6-4
d_gene: NA
abundance: NA
CDR3aa: CASSDSGYGYTF
CDR3nt: TGTGCCAGCAGTGACTCCGGGTATGGCTACACCTTC

j_gene: TRBJ2-1
v_gene: TRBV7-9
d_gene: TRBD1
abundance: NA
CDR3aa: CASSPPTGVYNEQFF
CDR3nt: TGTGCCAGCAGCCCCCCGACAGGGGTCTACAATGAGCAGTTCTTC

j_gene: TRBJ2-1
v_gene: TRBV5-6
d_gene: NA
abundance: NA
CDR3aa: CASRTTAEQFF
CDR3nt: TGTGCCAGCAGAACGACGGCTGAGCAGTTCTTC

j_gene: TRBJ1-2
v_gene: TRBV12-5
d_gene: NA
abundance: NA
CDR3aa: CASAPDGSNYGYTF
CDR3nt: TGTGCTAGTGCCCCGGACGGATCTAACTATGGCTACACCTTC

j_gene: TRBJ1-6
v_gene: TRBV5-4
d_gene: NA
abundance: NA
CDR3aa: CASSLLQGNSPLHF
CDR3nt: TGTGCCAGCAGCTTGCTGCAGGGGAATTCACCCCTCCACTTT

j_gene: TRBJ1-1
v_gene: TRBV30
d_gene: NA
abundance: few
CDR3aa: CAWSVVSEAFF
CDR3nt: TGTGCCTGGAGTGTCGTCTCTGAAGCTTTCTTT

j_gene: TRBJ2-2
v_gene: TRBV18
d_gene: NA
abundance: NA
CDR3aa: CASSPAGVGRGTGELFF
CDR3nt: TGTGCCAGCTCACCCGCCGGGGTGGGCCGCGGCACCGGGGAGCTGTTTTTT

j_gene: TRBJ2-1
v_gene: TRBV29-1
d_gene: TRBD2
abundance: NA
CDR3aa: CSAPRGLAGNNEQFF
CDR3nt: TGCAGCGCTCCTAGGGGACTAGCGGGGAACAATGAGCAGTTCTTC

j_gene: TRBJ1-1
v_gene: TRBV5-1
d_gene: NA
abundance: NA
CDR3aa: CASSLGQVPTEAFF
CDR3nt: TGCGCCAGCAGCTTGGGACAGGTTCCGACTGAAGCTTTCTTT

j_gene: TRBJ1-5
v_gene: TRBV14
d_gene: NA
abundance: NA
CDR3aa: CASSHRQHQPQHF
CDR3nt: TGTGCCAGCAGCCATCGACAGCATCAGCCCCAGCATTTT

j_gene: TRBJ2-3
v_gene: TRBV7-2
d_gene: TRBD2
abundance: NA
CDR3aa: CASSLGGGSIHTQYF
CDR3nt: TGTGCCAGCAGCTTAGGCGGGGGATCTATTCATACGCAGTATTTT

j_gene: TRBJ2-6
v_gene: TRBV2
d_gene: NA
abundance: NA
CDR3aa: CASSADIYSGANVLTF
CDR3nt: TGTGCCAGCAGTGCAGACATTTACTCTGGGGCCAACGTCCTGACTTTC

j_gene: TRBJ1-2
v_gene: TRBV4-3
d_gene: TRBD1
abundance: NA
CDR3aa: CASSQDRFNGQAAGYTF
CDR3nt: TGCGCCAGCAGCCAAGATCGCTTCAACGGACAGGCTGCAGGCTACACCTTC

j_gene: TRBJ1-1
v_gene: TRBV5-1
d_gene: NA
abundance: NA
CDR3aa: CASSLGQKNTEAFF
CDR3nt: TGCGCCAGCAGCTTGGGGCAGAAGAACACTGAAGCTTTCTTT

j_gene: TRBJ2-7
v_gene: TRBV30
d_gene: TRBD2
abundance: NA
CDR3aa: CARTSGGLSSYEQYF
CDR3nt: TGTGCCCGGACTAGCGGGGGCCTCAGCTCCTACGAGCAGTACTTC

j_gene: TRBJ1-3
v_gene: TRBV6-5
d_gene: NA
abundance: few
CDR3aa: CASSYGLGSSGNTIYF
CDR3nt: TGTGCCAGCAGTTACGGGTTAGGGAGCTCTGGAAACACCATATATTTT

j_gene: TRBJ1-2
v_gene: TRBV7-9
d_gene: NA
abundance: NA
CDR3aa: CASSLVPGLGGYTF
CDR3nt: TGTGCCAGCAGCTTAGTCCCAGGATTAGGTGGCTACACCTTC

j_gene: TRBJ2-2
v_gene: TRBV27
d_gene: NA
abundance: NA
CDR3aa: CASSPKGGELFF
CDR3nt: TGTGCCAGCAGCCCGAAGGGCGGGGAGCTGTTTTTT

j_gene: TRBJ1-4
v_gene: TRBV19
d_gene: NA
abundance: NA
CDR3aa: CASRPRAPTGEKLFF
CDR3nt: TGTGCCAGTAGGCCGCGGGCCCCAACCGGGGAAAAACTGTTTTTT

j_gene: TRBJ2-2
v_gene: TRBV29-1
d_gene: TRBD1
abundance: NA
CDR3aa: CSVGTGRTGELFF
CDR3nt: TGCAGCGTTGGGACAGGACGCACCGGGGAGCTGTTTTTT

j_gene: TRBJ2-5
v_gene: TRBV7-7
d_gene: NA
abundance: few
CDR3aa: CASSSMREETQYF
CDR3nt: TGTGCTAGCAGCTCTATGAGGGAAGAGACCCAGTACTTC

j_gene: TRBJ2-6
v_gene: TRBV9
d_gene: TRBD1
abundance: NA
CDR3aa: CASSVGQGTGANVLTF
CDR3nt: TGTGCCAGCAGCGTAGGACAGGGAACCGGGGCCAACGTCCTGACTTTC

j_gene: TRBJ1-1
v_gene: TRBV30
d_gene: NA
abundance: NA
CDR3aa: CAWSVGTEAFF
CDR3nt: TGTGCCTGGAGTGTGGGGACTGAAGCTTTCTTT

j_gene: TRBJ1-2
v_gene: TRBV5-6
d_gene: TRBD1
abundance: NA
CDR3aa: CASSNRGARGGYTF
CDR3nt: TGTGCCAGCAGCAACAGGGGGGCTAGGGGTGGCTACACCTTC

j_gene: TRBJ2-7
v_gene: TRBV13
d_gene: TRBD2
abundance: few
CDR3aa: CASSVGTSYEQYF
CDR3nt: TGTGCCAGCAGCGTGGGGACTAGCTACGAGCAGTACTTC

j_gene: TRBJ2-1
v_gene: TRBV6-4
d_gene: NA
abundance: NA
CDR3aa: CASSEGQATSNEQFF
CDR3nt: TGTGCCAGCAGTGAAGGGCAGGCCACGTCCAATGAGCAGTTCTTC

j_gene: TRBJ2-7
v_gene: TRBV30
d_gene: NA
abundance: NA
CDR3aa: CAWSSGSLSDEQYF
CDR3nt: TGTGCCTGGAGTTCAGGTAGCCTCTCGGACGAGCAGTACTTC

j_gene: TRBJ1-2
v_gene: TRBV6-6
d_gene: TRBD1
abundance: NA
CDR3aa: CASGDRGVYGYTF
CDR3nt: TGTGCCAGCGGGGACAGGGGGGTCTATGGCTACACCTTC

j_gene: TRBJ2-1
v_gene: TRBV5-8
d_gene: NA
abundance: NA
CDR3aa: CASSWREDGEQFF
CDR3nt: TGTGCCAGCAGCTGGAGGGAAGACGGTGAGCAGTTCTTC

j_gene: TRBJ2-7
v_gene: TRBV19
d_gene: TRBD2
abundance: NA
CDR3aa: CASSPGTSGYYEQYF
CDR3nt: TGTGCCAGTAGTCCGGGGACTAGCGGCTACTATGAGCAGTACTTC

j_gene: TRBJ1-5
v_gene: TRBV7-2
d_gene: NA
abundance: NA
CDR3aa: CASSLYGARGQPQHF
CDR3nt: TGTGCCAGCAGCTTATATGGGGCTCGAGGACAGCCCCAGCATTTT

j_gene: TRBJ1-4
v_gene: TRBV7-9
d_gene: TRBD1
abundance: few
CDR3aa: CASSSGQGRRLFF
CDR3nt: TGTGCCAGCAGCTCCGGACAGGGACGGAGACTGTTTTTT

j_gene: TRBJ1-2
v_gene: TRBV7-2
d_gene: NA
abundance: NA
CDR3aa: CASSRDGSYGYTF
CDR3nt: TGTGCCAGCAGCCGGGACGGATCATATGGCTACACCTTC

j_gene: TRBJ2-2
v_gene: TRBV19
d_gene: TRBD2
abundance: NA
CDR3aa: CASRTSLTGELFF
CDR3nt: TGTGCCAGTAGGACTAGCTTAACCGGGGAGCTGTTTTTT

j_gene: TRBJ1-5
v_gene: TRBV19
d_gene: NA
abundance: NA
CDR3aa: CASSIGGSGPPQHF
CDR3nt: TGTGCCAGTAGTATAGGGGGGTCGGGTCCGCCCCAGCATTTT

j_gene: TRBJ2-6
v_gene: TRBV4-2
d_gene: NA
abundance: NA
CDR3aa: CASSQDRRSGANVLTF
CDR3nt: TGTGCCAGCAGCCAAGATCGTCGGTCTGGGGCCAACGTCCTGACTTTC

j_gene: TRBJ1-2
v_gene: TRBV12-5
d_gene: NA
abundance: few
CDR3aa: CASGHSNYGYTF
CDR3nt: TGTGCTAGTGGCCATTCTAACTATGGCTACACCTTC

j_gene: TRBJ1-1
v_gene: TRBV15
d_gene: NA
abundance: NA
CDR3aa: CATSGQTGGGTEAFF
CDR3nt: TGTGCCACCAGCGGACAAACCGGGGGAGGAACTGAAGCTTTCTTT

j_gene: TRBJ2-3
v_gene: TRBV4-2
d_gene: NA
abundance: NA
CDR3aa: CASSQRKDTQYF
CDR3nt: TGTGCCAGCAGCCAAAGGAAAGATACGCAGTATTTT

j_gene: TRBJ1-4
v_gene: TRBV15
d_gene: NA
abundance: NA
CDR3aa: CATSRDRGEKLFF
CDR3nt: TGTGCCACCAGCAGAGACCGAGGAGAAAAACTGTTTTTT

j_gene: TRBJ2-1
v_gene: TRBV28
d_gene: TRBD2
abundance: NA
CDR3aa: CASSLGGANEQFF
CDR3nt: TGTGCCAGCAGTCTCGGGGGGGCTAATGAGCAGTTCTTC

j_gene: TRBJ2-2
v_gene: TRBV4-1
d_gene: NA
abundance: NA
CDR3aa: CASSHVGTGELFF
CDR3nt: TGCGCCAGCAGCCACGTTGGAACCGGGGAGCTGTTTTTT